The 28 T cell receptor beta chains below were found in one sample sequenced in a study of CD8 T cells in ankylosing spondylitis. TCRdb reprocessed the 5' RACE reads with MiXCR, giving one entry per CDR3 protein. This repertoire shows a few hundred thousand distinct CDR3 sequences, about 20% found once; its top ten account for roughly 3.4%. Sequenced: blood, either unsorted or a sorted T cell fraction (not recorded which). The receptor source for this set is a female donor with ankylosing spondylitis or in good health (not recorded which).

V usage is TRBV19 and J usage is TRBJ1-2; tentative D call: TRBD1 (6 bases). The CDR3 length is 14 residues. The V gene lost 7 bases and the J gene lost 7 bases, with 19 bases spanning the gap. The germline V gene encodes CDR1 LNHDA and CDR2 SQIVND (reference sequence). The CDR3 DNA reads TGTGCCAGTACCCACATGGGGGCAACGATTGGCTACACCTTC. Translating gives CASTHMGATIGYTF. The whole variable domain, remainder taken from reference TRBV19 and TRBJ1-2, is DGGITQSPKYLFRKEGQNVTLSCEQNLNHDAMYWYRQDPGQGLRLIYYSQIVNDFQKGDIAEGYSVSREKKESFPLTVTSAQKNPTAFYLCASTHMGATIGYTFGSGTRLTVV.

V and J are TRBV5-1 and TRBJ2-7, with TRBD2 matching 9 bases. Germline lookup yields CDR1 SGHRS and CDR2 YFSETQ. This CDR3 contains 15 residues. Trimming removed 1 base from V and 3 bases from J; junction bases left unmatched: 5. The CDR3 reads CASSLRREGLYEQYF. For the CDR3, the DNA is TGCGCCAGCAGCTTGAGGCGGGAGGGCCTCTACGAGCAGTACTTC. The full variable domain, rest sourced from reference TRBV5-1 and TRBJ2-7, is KAGVTQTPRYLIKTRGQQVTLSCSPISGHRSVSWYQQTPGQGLQFLFEYFSETQRNKGNFPGRFSGRQFSNSRSEMNVSTLELGDSALYLCASSLRREGLYEQYFGPGTRLTVT.

This clonotype was seen a few times. This chain joins TRBV29-1 and TRBJ2-3; D tentatively reads TRBD1 or TRBD2 (5 bases each). V gave up 4 bases and J gave up 2 bases, with 13 bases separating them. Germline assignment: CDR1 SQVTM and CDR2 ANQGSEA. This CDR3 contains 14 residues. The CDR3 loop reads CSVVTGLLTDTQYF. In nucleotides, the CDR3 is TGCAGCGTTGTTACAGGACTCCTCACAGATACGCAGTATTTT.

This clonotype came up a few times. The chain has TRBV7-2 and TRBJ2-7; possibly TRBD1 or TRBD2 for D (5 bases each). This CDR3 is 14 amino acids long. Per germline, CDR1 SGHTA and CDR2 FQGNSA. The V and J ends lost 5 bases and 10 bases respectively, with 21 bases between them. DNA of the CDR3: TGTGCCAGCAGCGACCGGTATGGCAGGGAGACTCAGTACTTC. Protein: CASSDRYGRETQYF.

In this sample, this clonotype turned up once. This chain uses TRBV7-2 with TRBJ2-5; D is unresolved. The CDR3 is made up of 14 amino acids. The germline CDR1 and CDR2 sequences are SGHTA and FQGNSA. Trimming took 1 base from V and 5 from J, leaving 11 bases between them. The CDR3 DNA reads as TGTGCCAGCAGCTTAGACTATGGATCCGAGACCCAGTACTTC. Translated: CASSLDYGSETQYF.

This clonotype was found a few times. The chain uses TRBV21-1 and TRBJ2-7; the table's D call, TRBD2, was not checked against the DNA. TRBV21-1 is marked as a pseudogene. CDR3 length equals 18 residues. The CDR3 coding sequence is TGTGCCAGCAGCAAAAAGGGAGCGGGAGGGCGACCTAACTACGAGCAGTACTTC. Protein product: CASSKKGAGGRPNYEQYF.

This clonotype was detected once. V and J are TRBV7-9 and TRBJ2-7; TRBD1 or TRBD2 may be the D gene (5 bases each). Germline assignment: CDR1 SEHNR and CDR2 FQNEAQ (reference sequence). The V and J ends lost 5 bases and 1 base respectively, with 15 bases between them. The CDR3 spans 15 residues. This CDR3 reads CASSHSGRRSYEQYF. The CDR3 region has the DNA TGTGCCAGCAGCCATTCGGGACGAAGATCCTACGAGCAGTACTTC.

This clonotype was found a few times. This chain uses TRBV6-5 with TRBJ2-7; 7 bases are shared with TRBD1. The CDR3 runs 11 residues. Germline V gives CDR1 MNHEY, CDR2 SVGAGI. J lost 10 bases, V lost 5 bases, and 5 bases had no gene match. CDR3 sequence: CASSRQGVQYF. CDR3 bases: TGTGCCAGCAGTAGACAGGGAGTACAGTACTTC.

V is TRBV20-1 and J is TRBJ2-1; D possibly matches TRBD1 or TRBD2 (5 bases each). Germline CDR1 is DFQATT and CDR2 is SNEGSKA (reference sequence). V lost 8 bases to trimming and J lost 5 bases, with 16 bases between them. CDR3 length: 13 amino acids. The CDR3 DNA reads TGCAGTTCCGCGCGGATGGGGGACAATGAGCAGTTCTTC. It codes for CSSARMGDNEQFF.

CDR3 sequence reads: CAISLALQNEQFF. CDR3 DNA: TGTGCCATCAGCCTAGCGTTGCAAAATGAGCAGTTCTTC. V gene TRBV10-3 combines with J gene TRBJ2-1; tentatively, D is TRBD2 (6 bases). Trimming shortened V by 6 bases and J by 7 bases, and 13 bases separated the two germline ends. Germline CDR1 reads ENHRY; CDR2 reads SYGVKD. This CDR3 comprises 13 residues.

The chain carries TRBV7-9 and TRBJ2-1; D is possibly TRBD1 (7 bases). The V end was cut by 4 bases, the J end by 5 bases, with 18 bases between. Germline CDR1 and CDR2: SEHNR and FQNEAQ (reference sequence). This CDR3 contains 16 residues. This CDR3 reads CASSSGPGGTHNEQFF. CDR3 nucleotides: TGTGCCAGCAGCTCCGGCCCAGGGGGGACACACAATGAGCAGTTCTTC. Filled out from reference TRBV7-9 and TRBJ2-1, the complete variable domain reads DTGVSQNPRHKITKRGQNVTFRCDPISEHNRLYWYRQTLGQGPEFLTYFQNEAQLEKSRLLSDRFSAERPKGSFSTLEIQRTEQGDSAMYLCASSSGPGGTHNEQFFGPGTRLTVL.

This clonotype was seen only a few times. V is TRBV27 and J is TRBJ2-7; D is possibly TRBD1 (5 bases). Germline V gives CDR1 MNHEY, CDR2 SMNVEV (reference sequence). With 6 bases removed from V and 6 bases from J, the gap between germline ends came to 18 bases. The CDR3 totals 14 residues. Here the CDR3 reads CASRRITQGGEQYF. The CDR3 DNA sequence: TGTGCCAGCAGACGTATTACCCAGGGTGGCGAGCAGTACTTC.

In its sample, this clonotype was seen a few times. The chain recombines TRBV5-1 with TRBJ2-1; D uncertain. The CDR3 sequence is 14 residues long. Trimming cost V 0 bases and J 8 bases, with 12 bases left between them. Germline V gene sequence: CDR1 SGHRS, CDR2 YFSETQ. CDR3 region: CASSLGEVGYEQFF. The CDR3 DNA follows: TGCGCCAGCAGCTTGGGAGAAGTAGGCTATGAGCAGTTCTTC.

The rearrangement uses TRBV4-2 and TRBJ2-1; 9 positions match TRBD2. The CDR3 spans 16 residues. Trimming cost V 3 bases and J 8 bases; bases outside gene matches: 11. Germline V CDR1 and CDR2: LGHNA, YNFKEQ. DNA of the CDR3: TGTGCCAGCAGCCAGGGAGGGAGCGGGAGGAGGGATGAGCAGTTCTTC. Its protein product is CASSQGGSGRRDEQFF.

The chain couples TRBV24-1 to TRBJ2-7, with D unresolved. The CDR3 totals 13 residues. The V gene lost 3 bases and the J gene lost 1 base, with 6 bases spanning the gap. Germline CDR1 KGHDR, CDR2 SFDVKD. The CDR3 DNA sequence: TGTGCCACCAGTGATAGCTGGTCCTACGAGCAGTACTTC. Protein product: CATSDSWSYEQYF.

The gene calls are TRBV10-3 and TRBJ2-3, with 8 bases lining up with TRBD2. J lost 6 bases, V lost 5 bases, and 7 bases had no gene match. The CDR3 is 14 amino acids. Germline CDR1 reads ENHRY; CDR2 reads SYGVKD. The CDR3 protein is CAISPAGAGDTQYF. In DNA form, the CDR3 reads TGTGCCATCAGTCCAGCGGGAGCCGGTGATACGCAGTATTTT.

Ten or more counts support this clonotype. CDR3 loop: CASSVRGLSGNTIYF. CDR3 coding DNA: TGTGCCAGCAGCGTCCGGGGCTTATCTGGAAACACCATATATTTT. J is TRBJ1-3 and V is TRBV7-2, with D tentatively TRBD1 (5 bases). The CDR3 has 15 amino acids. The germline CDR1 and CDR2 sequences are SGHTA and FQGNSA. V lost 5 bases and J lost 1, with 12 bases in between. Using reference TRBV7-2 and TRBJ1-3 for the parts outside the CDR3, the full variable domain is GAGVSQSPSNKVTEKGKDVELRCDPISGHTALYWYRQSLGQGLEFLIYFQGNSAPDKSGLPSDRFSAERTGGSVSTLTIQRTQQEDSAVYLCASSVRGLSGNTIYFGEGSWLTVV.

V and J are TRBV12-3 or TRBV12-4 and TRBJ1-6; D remains ambiguous. The CDR3 spans 12 residues. Trimming cost V 1 base and J 9 bases, with 4 bases left between them. DNA of the CDR3: TGTGCCAGCAGTTTAGGGGTTTCACCCCTCCACTTT. Its translation is CASSLGVSPLHF.

J is TRBJ2-2 and V is TRBV6-5; 10 bases fit TRBD2. Germline lookup yields CDR1 MNHEY and CDR2 SVGAGI. The CDR3 is 17 residues long. Trimming cost V 0 bases and J 0 bases; bases outside gene matches: 1. DNA for the CDR3: TGTGCCAGCAGTTACTCACTAGCGGGGACGAACACCGGGGAGCTGTTTTTT. Translating it yields CASSYSLAGTNTGELFF.

The CDR3 nucleotides read TGTGCCAGCACCCCACGGAACCAGCCCCCTAACACTGAAGCTTTCTTT. Translating gives CASTPRNQPPNTEAFF. The chain employs TRBV11-2 and TRBJ1-1; D gene unclear. Germline V gene data show CDR1 as SGHAT and CDR2 as FQNNGV. Trimming removed 7 bases from V and 2 bases from J, with 20 bases in between. CDR3 length: 16 amino acids.

The genes are TRBV28 and TRBJ2-3, with TRBD2 as a possible D gene (6 bases). Germline lookup yields CDR1 MDHEN and CDR2 SYDVKM. Trimming cost V 8 bases and J 4 bases, with 19 bases left between them. The CDR3 totals 15 residues. This chain's CDR3 is CASLAGEEGSDTQYF. The CDR3 bases are TGTGCCAGCTTAGCTGGAGAGGAGGGTTCAGATACGCAGTATTTT.

The chain joins TRBV9 to TRBJ2-5; 16 bases align to TRBD2. Germline lookup yields CDR1 SGDLS and CDR2 YYNGEE. J was trimmed by 6 bases and V by 0 bases; bases with no gene match: 8. The CDR3 consists of 18 residues. The CDR3 region has the DNA TGTGCCAGCAGCGTAGTGGGACTAGCGGGAGGGCCGGATCAGACCCAGTACTTC. Encoded protein: CASSVVGLAGGPDQTQYF.

For the CDR3, the DNA is TGCGCCAGCAGCCCGGGACAGGGTGTAGAGACCCAGTACTTC. Its translation is CASSPGQGVETQYF. The chain uses TRBV5-1 and TRBJ2-5; 9 bases match TRBD1. There are 14 residues in the CDR3. The ends lost 4 bases at V and 4 bases at J; junction bases unmatched: 5. Germline V gene lookup returns CDR1 SGHRS and CDR2 YFSETQ.

The CDR3 region is CASSLVGQPQETQYF. The DNA for the CDR3 is TGTGCCAGCAGCTTAGTCGGACAGCCCCAAGAGACCCAGTACTTC. The V call is TRBV7-2, the J call TRBJ2-5; tentatively, D is TRBD1 (6 bases). The length of the CDR3 is 15 residues. V lost 1 base, J lost 1 base, and 10 bases lay in between. CDR1 SGHTA and CDR2 FQGNSA come from the germline V gene. The whole variable domain, remainder taken from reference TRBV7-2 and TRBJ2-5, is GAGVSQSPSNKVTEKGKDVELRCDPISGHTALYWYRQSLGQGLEFLIYFQGNSAPDKSGLPSDRFSAERTGGSVSTLTIQRTQQEDSAVYLCASSLVGQPQETQYFGPGTRLLVL.

Only a few counts were recorded for this clonotype. This chain uses TRBV7-6 with TRBJ2-1; perhaps TRBD2 as D (7 bases). The CDR3 covers 16 residues. V gave up 2 bases and J gave up 3 bases, with 14 bases separating them. The germline V gene has CDR1 SGHVS and CDR2 FNYEAQ. CDR3 nucleotide sequence: TGTGCCAGCAGCTTAAGGGGGGGGGCTATCTACAATGAGCAGTTCTTC. It codes for CASSLRGGAIYNEQFF.

This clonotype was seen only a few times. This chain joins TRBV29-1 and TRBJ1-5; no clear D. Trimming cost V 6 bases and J 3 bases, with 15 bases left between them. Germline CDR1 and CDR2: SQVTM and ANQGSEA. CDR3 length: 14 amino acids. In nucleotides, the CDR3 is TGCAGCGTGGCGACCGGTGGATCCAATCAGCCCCAGCATTTT. It is translated as CSVATGGSNQPQHF.

This clonotype showed up just a few times. DNA of the CDR3: TGTGCCAGCAGTAGCCTAAGCGAGCAGTTCTTC. Amino acid sequence: CASSSLSEQFF. This chain joins TRBV6-2 or TRBV6-3 and TRBJ2-1, with D unclear. Trimming cost V 5 bases and J 10 bases, with 9 bases left between them. The CDR3 runs 11 residues. Germline CDR1 and CDR2: MNHEY and SVGEGT.

This clonotype was seen more than once but under ten times. The rearrangement joins TRBV29-1 to TRBJ2-1; D remains unclear. V lost 4 bases, J lost 12 bases, and 13 bases lay in between. Germline V gene lookup returns CDR1 SQVTM and CDR2 ANQGSEA. The length of the CDR3 is 11 residues. CDR3 residues: CSVVRARGQFF. CDR3 sequence (DNA): TGCAGCGTTGTCCGGGCCCGAGGGCAGTTCTTC.